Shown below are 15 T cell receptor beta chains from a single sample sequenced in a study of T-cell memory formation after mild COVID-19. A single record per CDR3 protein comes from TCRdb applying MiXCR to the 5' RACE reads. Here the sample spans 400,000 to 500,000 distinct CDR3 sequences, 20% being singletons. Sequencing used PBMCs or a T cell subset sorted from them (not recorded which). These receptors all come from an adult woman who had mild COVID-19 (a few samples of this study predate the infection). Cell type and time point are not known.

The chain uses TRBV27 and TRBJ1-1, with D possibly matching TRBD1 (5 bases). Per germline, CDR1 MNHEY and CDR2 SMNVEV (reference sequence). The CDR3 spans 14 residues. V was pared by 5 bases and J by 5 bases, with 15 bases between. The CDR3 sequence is CASSPPGRNTEAFF. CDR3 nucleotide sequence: TGTGCCAGCAGTCCCCCGGGGCGGAATACTGAAGCTTTCTTT.

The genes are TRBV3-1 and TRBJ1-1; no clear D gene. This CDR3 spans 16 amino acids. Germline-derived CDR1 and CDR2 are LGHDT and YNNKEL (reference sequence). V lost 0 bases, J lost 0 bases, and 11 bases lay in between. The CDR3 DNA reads TGTGCCAGCAGCCAAGATCCGTGGAAAATGAACACTGAAGCTTTCTTT. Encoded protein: CASSQDPWKMNTEAFF.

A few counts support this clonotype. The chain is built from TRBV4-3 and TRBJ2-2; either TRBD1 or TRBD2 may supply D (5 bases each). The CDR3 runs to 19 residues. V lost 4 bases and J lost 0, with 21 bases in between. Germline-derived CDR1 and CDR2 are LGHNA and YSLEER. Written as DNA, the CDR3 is TGCGCCAGCAGCCCAACCGGGACCCAGACCCACACGAACACCGGGGAGCTGTTTTTT. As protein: CASSPTGTQTHTNTGELFF.

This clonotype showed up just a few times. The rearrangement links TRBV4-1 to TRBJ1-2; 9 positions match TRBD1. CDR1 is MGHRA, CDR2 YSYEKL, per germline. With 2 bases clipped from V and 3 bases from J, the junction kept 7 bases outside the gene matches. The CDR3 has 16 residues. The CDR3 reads CASSQPRDRDHYGYTF. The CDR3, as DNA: TGCGCCAGCAGCCAACCTCGGGACAGGGACCACTATGGCTACACCTTC.

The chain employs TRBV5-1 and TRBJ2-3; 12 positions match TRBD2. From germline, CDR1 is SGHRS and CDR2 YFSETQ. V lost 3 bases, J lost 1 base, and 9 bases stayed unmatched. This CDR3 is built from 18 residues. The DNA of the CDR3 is TGCGCCAGCAGCTCCAGACTAGCGGGAGACCTGGGCACAGATACGCAGTATTTT. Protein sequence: CASSSRLAGDLGTDTQYF.

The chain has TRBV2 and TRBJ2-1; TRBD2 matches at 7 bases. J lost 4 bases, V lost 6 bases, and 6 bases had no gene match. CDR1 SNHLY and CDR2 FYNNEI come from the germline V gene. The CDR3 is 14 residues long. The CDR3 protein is CASRLGGGYNEQFF. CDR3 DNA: TGTGCCAGCAGGTTGGGGGGGGGATACAATGAGCAGTTCTTC.

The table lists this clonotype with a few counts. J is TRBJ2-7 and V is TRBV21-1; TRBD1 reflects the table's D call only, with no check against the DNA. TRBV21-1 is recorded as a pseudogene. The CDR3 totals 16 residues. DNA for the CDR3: TGTGCCAGCAGCACGGCCATCCGGGACGTCGCCTACGAGCAGTACTTC. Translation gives CASSTAIRDVAYEQYF.

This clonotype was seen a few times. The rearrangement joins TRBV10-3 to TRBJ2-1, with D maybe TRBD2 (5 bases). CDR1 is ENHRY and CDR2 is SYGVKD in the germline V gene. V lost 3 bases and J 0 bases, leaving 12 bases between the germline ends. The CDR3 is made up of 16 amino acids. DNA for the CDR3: TGTGCCATCAGTGATAAGAGCGGCATCTCCTACAATGAGCAGTTCTTC. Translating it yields CAISDKSGISYNEQFF.

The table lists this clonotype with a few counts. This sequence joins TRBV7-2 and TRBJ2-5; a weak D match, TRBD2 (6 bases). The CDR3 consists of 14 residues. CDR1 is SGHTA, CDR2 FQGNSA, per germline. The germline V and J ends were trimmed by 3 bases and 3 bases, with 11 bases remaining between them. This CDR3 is CASSLGGGKETQYF. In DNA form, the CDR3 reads TGTGCCAGCAGCTTGGGGGGAGGAAAAGAGACCCAGTACTTC.

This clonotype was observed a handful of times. DNA for the CDR3: TGCAGTGCTAGACACCGACTAGCGGGGCCCACAGATACGCAGTATTTT. It encodes CSARHRLAGPTDTQYF. V is TRBV20-1 and J is TRBJ2-3, with 11 nucleotides matching TRBD2. Germline values: CDR1 DFQATT, CDR2 SNEGSKA (reference sequence). The CDR3 runs 16 residues. J lost 2 bases, V lost 2 bases, and 6 bases had no gene match.

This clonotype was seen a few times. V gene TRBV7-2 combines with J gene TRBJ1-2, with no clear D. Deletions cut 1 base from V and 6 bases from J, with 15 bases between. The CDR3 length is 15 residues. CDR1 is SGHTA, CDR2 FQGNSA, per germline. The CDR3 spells CASSLGRSGFDGYTF. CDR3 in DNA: TGTGCCAGCAGCTTAGGAAGGTCGGGGTTCGATGGCTACACCTTC.

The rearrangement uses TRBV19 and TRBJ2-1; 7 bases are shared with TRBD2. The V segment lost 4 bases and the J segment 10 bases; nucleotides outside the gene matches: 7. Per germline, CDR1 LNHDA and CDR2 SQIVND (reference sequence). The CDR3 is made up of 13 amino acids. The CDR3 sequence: CASSKELAKEQFF. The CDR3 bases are TGTGCCAGTAGTAAAGAACTAGCGAAGGAGCAGTTCTTC.

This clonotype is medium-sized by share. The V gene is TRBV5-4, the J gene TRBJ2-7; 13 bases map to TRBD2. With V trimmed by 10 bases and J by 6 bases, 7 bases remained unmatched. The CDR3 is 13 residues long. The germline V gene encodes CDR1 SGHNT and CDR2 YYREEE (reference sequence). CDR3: CASGTSGTIEQYF. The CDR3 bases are TGTGCCTCCGGGACTAGCGGGACGATCGAGCAGTACTTC.

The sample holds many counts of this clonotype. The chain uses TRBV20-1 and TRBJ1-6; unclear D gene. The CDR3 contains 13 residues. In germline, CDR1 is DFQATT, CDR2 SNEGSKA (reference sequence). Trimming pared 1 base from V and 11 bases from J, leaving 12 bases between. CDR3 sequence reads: CSARAQTTAPLHF. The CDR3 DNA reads TGCAGTGCTAGAGCCCAAACCACGGCACCCCTCCACTTT.

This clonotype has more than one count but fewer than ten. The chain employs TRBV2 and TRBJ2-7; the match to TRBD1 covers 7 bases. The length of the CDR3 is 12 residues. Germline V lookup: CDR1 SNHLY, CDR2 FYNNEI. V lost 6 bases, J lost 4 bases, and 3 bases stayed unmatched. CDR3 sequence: CASRRDSYEQYF. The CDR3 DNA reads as TGTGCCAGCAGGAGGGACAGTTACGAGCAGTACTTC.